These 5 T cell receptor beta chains were sequenced from one sample in a study of Ad26.COV2.S vaccination and SARS-CoV-2 variants. TCRdb's table, derived via immunoSEQ multiplex PCR, lists solely in-frame clones and lacks some. The sample records some 350,000 clones, just over 90% being singletons. Sample: peripheral blood, taken after recovery from COVID-19. The receptor source for this set is a human donor who had recovered from COVID-19.

This rearrangement joins TRBV6-5 to TRBJ1-3; D is ambiguous. CDR1 and CDR2 (germline): MNHEY, SVGAGI. This CDR3 spans 15 amino acids. Trimming removed 0 bases at V and 3 bases at J, with 9 bases between. This CDR3 is CASSYSRRVGNTIYF. The CDR3 DNA reads as TGTGCCAGCAGTTACTCGAGGAGGGTTGGAAACACCATATATTTT.

This clone appeared once. V and J are TRBV7-2 and TRBJ1-2; no definite D call. V lost 2 bases, J lost 1 base, and 14 bases lay in between. Per germline, CDR1 SGHTA and CDR2 FQGNSA. The CDR3 consists of 16 residues. The CDR3: CASSLSNSVFNYGYTF. The CDR3 region has the DNA TGTGCCAGCAGCTTATCTAACTCGGTGTTTAACTATGGCTACACCTTC.

The J gene is TRBJ2-7, the V gene TRBV18; perhaps TRBD2 as D (7 bases). There are 15 residues in the CDR3. With 3 bases removed from V and 5 bases from J, the gap between germline ends came to 17 bases. Germline lookup yields CDR1 KGHSH and CDR2 LQKENI. The CDR3 bases are TGTGCCAGCTCACCGGTCGGGGGGCGCGACCACGAGCAGTACTTC. This translates into CASSPVGGRDHEQYF.

V usage is TRBV6-1 and J usage is TRBJ2-7; D unresolved. The length of the CDR3 is 14 residues. The ends were cut back, 3 bases at V and 8 bases at J, with 17 bases in the middle. Per the germline V gene, CDR1 is MNHNS and CDR2 is SASEGT. The CDR3 here is CASSDLATTGKQYF. For the CDR3, the DNA is TGTGCCAGCAGTGACCTGGCGACCACTGGCAAGCAGTACTTC.

The chain carries TRBV18 and TRBJ2-3, with D perhaps matching TRBD1 (6 bases). Germline V gene data show CDR1 as KGHSH and CDR2 as LQKENI. V gave up 1 base and J gave up 1 base, with 6 bases separating them. The CDR3 totals 14 residues. The CDR3 loop reads CASSPQGGTDTQYF. In nucleotides, the CDR3 is TGTGCCAGCTCACCACAGGGGGGCACAGATACGCAGTATTTT.